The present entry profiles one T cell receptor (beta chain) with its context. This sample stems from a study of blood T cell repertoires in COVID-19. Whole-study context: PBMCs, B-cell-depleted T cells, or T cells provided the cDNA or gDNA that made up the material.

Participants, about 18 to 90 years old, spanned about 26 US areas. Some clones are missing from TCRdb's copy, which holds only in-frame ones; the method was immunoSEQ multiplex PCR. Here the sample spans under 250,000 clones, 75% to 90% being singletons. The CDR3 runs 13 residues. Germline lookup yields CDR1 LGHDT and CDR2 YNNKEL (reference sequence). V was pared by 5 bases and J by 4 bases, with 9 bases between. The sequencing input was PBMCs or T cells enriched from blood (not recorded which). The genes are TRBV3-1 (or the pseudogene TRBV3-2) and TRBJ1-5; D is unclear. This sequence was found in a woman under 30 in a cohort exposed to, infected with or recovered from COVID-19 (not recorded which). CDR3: CASSSAGNQPQHF. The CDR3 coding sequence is TGTGCCAGCAGCTCCGCGGGGAATCAGCCCCAGCATTTT.